Listed below are T cell receptor beta chains from one sample, sequenced in a study of cytomegalovirus exposure and HLA in healthy donors. Data came from immunoSEQ multiplex PCR; TCRdb stores just in-frame clones and leaves some out. The table has about 130,000 clones, about 74% seen once; the top ten hold around 4.1%. The specimen was PBMCs. The receptors originated from a man younger than 30 in good health and CMV-seropositive. CDR3s include the opening cysteine and the closing phenylalanine or tryptophan. The D gene is left open where the match is weak. A clone size is listed for some rows: how often the clone was seen (once, few, many), or a class if it is expanded.

V	J	size	D	DNA	CDR3
TRBV10-3	TRBJ1-1	-	TRBD1	TGTGCCATCAGTGGCGGACAGGGGGCTGGGGACACTGAAGCTTTCTTT	CAISGGQGAGDTEAFF
TRBV7-9	TRBJ2-5	-	TRBD2	TGTGCCAGCAGACTAGGACTAGCGGGAGGGCCGAAGGAGACCCAGTACTTC	CASRLGLAGGPKETQYF
TRBV7-2	TRBJ1-1	-	-	TGTGCCAGCAGCTTATATCTGAACACTGAAGCTTTCTTT	CASSLYLNTEAFF
TRBV29-1	TRBJ2-1	-	TRBD2	TGCAGCGTTGATGCCCAGAGCGGGAGGAGGAATGAGCAGTTCTTC	CSVDAQSGRRNEQFF
TRBV10-3	TRBJ2-7	-	TRBD2	TGTGCCATCAGTGATAGATGGCGGGAGGGCCACGAGCAGTACTTC	CAISDRWREGHEQYF
TRBV19	TRBJ2-1	-	-	TGTGCCAGTAGTATAGCGGGAGTTATGGACAATGAGCAGTTCTTC	CASSIAGVMDNEQFF
TRBV11-2	TRBJ2-1	few	-	TGTGCCAGCAGCTTCGACTGGAGCTCCTACAATGAGCAGTTCTTC	CASSFDWSSYNEQFF
TRBV28	TRBJ2-1	-	TRBD2	TGTGCCAGCAGTTTATGGGCCTTTGGAGCGGGAGGAACCTACAATGAGCAGTTCTTC	CASSLWAFGAGGTYNEQFF
TRBV19	TRBJ1-5	once	TRBD1	TGTGCCAGTAGTACCAGGAGACAGGGGGCCGTATCGCGAGTAGCAAATCAGCCCCAGCATTTT	CASSTRRQGAVSRVANQPQHF
TRBV28	TRBJ1-4	-	TRBD1	TGTGCCAGCAGTTTCCGACAGGGGGACGAAAAACTGTTTTTT	CASSFRQGDEKLFF
TRBV5-5	TRBJ2-7	-	TRBD1	TGTGCCAGCAGCCCTTGGACAGGGCTATCCTACGAGCAGTACTTC	CASSPWTGLSYEQYF
TRBV28	TRBJ1-5	-	-	TGTGCCAGCCTCGGACTCAATCAGCCCCAGCATTTT	CASLGLNQPQHF
TRBV19	TRBJ1-2	-	TRBD1	TGTGCCAGTAGTGGGACAGGGGGCTATGGCTACACCTTC	CASSGTGGYGYTF
TRBV4-1	TRBJ1-2	-	TRBD1	TGCGCCAGCAGCAGTGGACAGGGGAATTATGGCTACACCTTC	CASSSGQGNYGYTF
TRBV4-3	TRBJ2-2	-	-	TGCGCCAGCAGCTTACGACAGGCAGACACCGGGGAGCTGTTTTTT	CASSLRQADTGELFF
TRBV7-2	TRBJ2-3	-	TRBD2	TGTGCCAGCAGCTTGAGGCGGGAGGGGCTACCGCAGTATTTT	CASSLRREGLPQYF
TRBV14	TRBJ2-3	-	-	TGTGCCAGCAGCCACCAGGGAAGGACAGATACGCAGTATTTT	CASSHQGRTDTQYF
TRBV29-1	TRBJ2-2	few	TRBD1	TGCAGCGTTTTGGGGACAGGAAACACCGGGGAGCTGTTTTTT	CSVLGTGNTGELFF
TRBV29-1	TRBJ2-1	-	-	TGCAGCGTTGCCGGCGGAATCTCCTACAATGAGCAGTTCTTC	CSVAGGISYNEQFF
TRBV6-5	TRBJ2-2	-	-	TGTGCCAGCAGTTTAGCCGGGACACCCAACACCGGGGAGCTGTTTTTT	CASSLAGTPNTGELFF
TRBV4-1	TRBJ1-2	-	TRBD1	TGCGCCAGCAGCCACCCCCCGACAGGGAACATACTCTATGGCTACACCTTC	CASSHPPTGNILYGYTF
TRBV6-1	TRBJ2-2	-	TRBD2	TGTGCCAGCAGGCTTAGCGGGGGGGCCGGGGAGCTGTTTTTT	CASRLSGGAGELFF
TRBV9	TRBJ2-3	-	-	TGTGCCAGCAGCGTAGTTAGTTATGGGCCAGATACGCAGTATTTT	CASSVVSYGPDTQYF
TRBV6-5	TRBJ1-2	few	TRBD1	TGTGCCAGCAGTTACCGGGACAGGCGCAACTATGGCTACACCTTC	CASSYRDRRNYGYTF
TRBV5-1	TRBJ1-2	-	-	TGCGCCAGCAGCTTGACAGGGACCTCCTATGGCTACACCTTC	CASSLTGTSYGYTF
TRBV4-1	TRBJ1-1	-	-	TGCGCCAGCAGCCAAGCCCCCGCGAACTCGGCTTTCTTT	CASSQAPANSAFF
TRBV4-2	TRBJ2-3	-	TRBD2	TGTGCCAGCAGCCAAGATTTAAGCGGGGGGAGGTTAGATACGCAGTATTTT	CASSQDLSGGRLDTQYF
TRBV5-1	TRBJ2-3	few	TRBD1	TGCGCCAGCAGCCTTGGGACAGGGGGGTCCCCAGATACGCAGTATTTT	CASSLGTGGSPDTQYF
TRBV15	TRBJ2-7	-	-	TGTGCCACCAGCAGAGTTCGTACAGGAATCTCCTACGAGCAGTACTTC	CATSRVRTGISYEQYF
TRBV30	TRBJ1-2	-	-	TGTGCCTGGAATAGCGGATCCTGGGGCTACACCTTC	CAWNSGSWGYTF
TRBV11-2	TRBJ2-7	-	-	TGTGCCAGCAGCCCAGGGTTCCGCTACGAGCAGTACTTC	CASSPGFRYEQYF
TRBV7-6	TRBJ1-3	-	-	TGTGCCAGCAGCTTGGGAGTGGAGCGCTCTGGAAACACCATATATTTT	CASSLGVERSGNTIYF
TRBV5-1	TRBJ2-2	-	-	TGCGCCAGCAGCTTTCCCACAGGGACCGGGGAGCTGTTTTTT	CASSFPTGTGELFF
TRBV25-1	TRBJ1-1	-	-	TGTGCCAGCAGTGGGGTAGGGGCGATGAACACTGAAGCTTTCTTT	CASSGVGAMNTEAFF
TRBV7-9	TRBJ2-6	few	TRBD1	TGTGCCACCCAGGGGGCTGGGGCCAACGTCCTGACTTTC	CATQGAGANVLTF
TRBV6-1	TRBJ2-7	-	TRBD1	TGTGCCAGCAGGGTGACAGGGGGGGGCGAGCAGTACTTC	CASRVTGGGEQYF
TRBV6-5	TRBJ1-2	once	-	TGTGCCACCAAGCGGGGGGACGGTTATGGCTACACCTTC	CATKRGDGYGYTF
TRBV4-1	TRBJ2-5	-	TRBD2	TGCGCCAGCAGCCAGACCCCCGGGGGGGCCGGCCGTGAGACCCAGTACTTC	CASSQTPGGAGRETQYF
TRBV6-5	TRBJ2-3	few	-	TGTGCCAGCAGGGGCGAGAGCACAGATACGCAGTATTTT	CASRGESTDTQYF
TRBV27	TRBJ2-7	once	TRBD2	TGTGCCAGCAATCCGTTTCTTCCTAGCGGGAGTTTTGACGAGCAGTACTTC	CASNPFLPSGSFDEQYF
TRBV6-5	TRBJ1-1	-	-	TGTGCCAGCAGTTCCGTACACGCGAACACTGAAGCTTTCTTT	CASSSVHANTEAFF